The subject of this entry is one T cell receptor beta chain. This record comes from a study of shared T cell receptors in the human thymus. V shed 4 bases and J shed 7 bases, with 20 bases lying between them. This CDR3 contains 15 residues. Germline V lookup: CDR1 SGHRS, CDR2 YFSETQ. The method was immunoSEQ multiplex PCR; TCRdb's version includes in-frame clones alone and lacks a portion of them. This table has 700,000 to 750,000 clones, approximately 83% appearing once. A further study also used this sample, focusing on human thymus T cells. From that second work: Healthy Finnish infants undergoing corrective surgery for congenital heart defects were the donors.

The specimen sequenced was thymocytes. The V call is TRBV5-1, the J call TRBJ1-1; no definite D call. The sequence came from a girl in the first two years of life with a congenital heart defect. The CDR3 DNA reads as TGCGCCAGCAGCAAACTTTCGACATTCCACGGTGAAGCTTTCTTT. Its translation: CASSKLSTFHGEAFF.